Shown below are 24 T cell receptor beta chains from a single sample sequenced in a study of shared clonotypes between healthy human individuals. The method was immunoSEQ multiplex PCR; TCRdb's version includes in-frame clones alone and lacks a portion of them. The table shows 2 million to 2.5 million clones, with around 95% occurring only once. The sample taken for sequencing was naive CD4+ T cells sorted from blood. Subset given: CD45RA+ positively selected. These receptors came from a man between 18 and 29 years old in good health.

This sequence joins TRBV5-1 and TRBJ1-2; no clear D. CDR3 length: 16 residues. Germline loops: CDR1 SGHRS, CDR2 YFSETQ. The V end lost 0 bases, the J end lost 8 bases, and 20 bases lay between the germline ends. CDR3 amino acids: CASSLGPSYTERGYTF. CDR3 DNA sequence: TGCGCCAGCAGCTTGGGGCCCAGTTATACGGAGCGGGGCTACACCTTC.

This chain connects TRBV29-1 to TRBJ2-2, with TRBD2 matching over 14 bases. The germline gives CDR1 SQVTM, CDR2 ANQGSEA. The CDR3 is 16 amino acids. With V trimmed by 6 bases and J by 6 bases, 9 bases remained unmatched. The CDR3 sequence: CSVSGTSGSIPGELFF. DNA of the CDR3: TGCAGCGTCTCCGGGACTAGCGGGAGTATTCCCGGGGAGCTGTTTTTT.

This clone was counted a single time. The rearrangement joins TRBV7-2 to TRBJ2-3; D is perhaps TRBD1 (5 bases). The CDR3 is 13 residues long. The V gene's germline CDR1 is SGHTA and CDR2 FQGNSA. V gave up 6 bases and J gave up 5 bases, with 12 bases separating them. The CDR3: CASRPLGVDTQYF. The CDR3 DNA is TGTGCCAGCAGACCCCTAGGGGTAGATACGCAGTATTTT.

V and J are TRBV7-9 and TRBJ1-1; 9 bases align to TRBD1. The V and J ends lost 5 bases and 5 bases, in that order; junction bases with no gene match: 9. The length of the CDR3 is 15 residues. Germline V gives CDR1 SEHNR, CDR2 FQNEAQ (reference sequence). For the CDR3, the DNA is TGTGCCAGCAGCCCATCGCCGGGACAGGGTACTGAAGCTTTCTTT. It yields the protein CASSPSPGQGTEAFF.

The DNA of the CDR3 is TGTGCCAGCAGTTTTAGGAACTCCTATACGCAGTATTTT. It is translated as CASSFRNSYTQYF. The chain combines TRBV27 with TRBJ2-3, with unresolved D. The CDR3 is made up of 13 amino acids. Germline V CDR1 and CDR2: MNHEY, SMNVEV (reference sequence). V lost 3 bases and J 7 bases, leaving 11 bases between the germline ends.

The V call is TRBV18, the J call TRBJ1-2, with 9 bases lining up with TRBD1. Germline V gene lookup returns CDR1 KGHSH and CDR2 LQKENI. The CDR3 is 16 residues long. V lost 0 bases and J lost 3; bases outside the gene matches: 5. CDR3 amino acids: CASSPPGTGQHYGYTF. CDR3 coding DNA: TGTGCCAGCTCACCACCGGGGACAGGGCAGCACTATGGCTACACCTTC.

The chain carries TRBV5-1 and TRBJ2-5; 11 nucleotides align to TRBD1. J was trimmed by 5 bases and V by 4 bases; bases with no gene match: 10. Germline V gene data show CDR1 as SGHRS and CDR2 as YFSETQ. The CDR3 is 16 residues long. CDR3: CASSRGTGGTRETQYF. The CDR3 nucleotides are TGCGCCAGCAGCAGAGGGACAGGGGGTACTAGGGAGACCCAGTACTTC.

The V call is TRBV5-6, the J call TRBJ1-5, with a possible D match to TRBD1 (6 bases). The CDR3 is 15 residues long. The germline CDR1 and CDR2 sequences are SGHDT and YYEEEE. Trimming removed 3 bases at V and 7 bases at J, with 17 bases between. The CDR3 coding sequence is TGTGCCAGCAGCTCCCGCGGGGGGGGCGCGCAGCCCCAGCATTTT. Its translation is CASSSRGGGAQPQHF.

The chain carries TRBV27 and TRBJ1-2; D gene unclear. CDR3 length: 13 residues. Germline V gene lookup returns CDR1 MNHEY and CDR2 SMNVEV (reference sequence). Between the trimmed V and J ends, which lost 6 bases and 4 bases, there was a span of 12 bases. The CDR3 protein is CASSPRAIYGYTF. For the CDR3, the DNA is TGTGCCAGCAGCCCCCGGGCCATCTATGGCTACACCTTC.

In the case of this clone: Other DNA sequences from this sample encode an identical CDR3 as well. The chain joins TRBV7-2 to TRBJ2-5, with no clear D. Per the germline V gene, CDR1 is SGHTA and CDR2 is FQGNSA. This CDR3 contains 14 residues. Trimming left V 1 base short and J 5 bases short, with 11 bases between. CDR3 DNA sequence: TGTGCCAGCAGCTTAGGGCCGTCCCAGGAGACCCAGTACTTC. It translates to CASSLGPSQETQYF.

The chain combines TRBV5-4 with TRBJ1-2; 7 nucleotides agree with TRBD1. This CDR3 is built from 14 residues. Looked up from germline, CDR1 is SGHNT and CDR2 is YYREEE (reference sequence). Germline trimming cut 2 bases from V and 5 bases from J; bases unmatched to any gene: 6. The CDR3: CASSLQGILYGYTF. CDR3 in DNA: TGTGCCAGCAGCTTACAGGGGATTCTTTATGGCTACACCTTC.

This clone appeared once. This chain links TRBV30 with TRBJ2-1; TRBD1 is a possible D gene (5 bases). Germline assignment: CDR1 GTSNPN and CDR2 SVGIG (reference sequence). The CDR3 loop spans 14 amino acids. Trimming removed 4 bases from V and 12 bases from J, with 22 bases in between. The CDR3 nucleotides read TGTGCCTGGACCCACCCAGATAGGGGTTCCGGGCAGTTCTTC. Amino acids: CAWTHPDRGSGQFF.

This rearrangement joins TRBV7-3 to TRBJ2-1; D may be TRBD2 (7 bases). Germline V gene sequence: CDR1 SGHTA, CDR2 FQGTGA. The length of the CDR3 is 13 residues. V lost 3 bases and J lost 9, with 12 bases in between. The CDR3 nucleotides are TGTGCCAGCAGCTTTTACAGGGAGGGTGAGCAGTTCTTC. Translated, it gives CASSFYREGEQFF.

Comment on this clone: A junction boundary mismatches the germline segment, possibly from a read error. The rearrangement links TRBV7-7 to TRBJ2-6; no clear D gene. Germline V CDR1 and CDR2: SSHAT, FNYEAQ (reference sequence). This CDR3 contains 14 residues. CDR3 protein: CASSNSSGANVLTF. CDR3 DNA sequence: TGTGCTAGCAGTAATAGCTCTGGGGCCAACGTCCTGACTTTC.

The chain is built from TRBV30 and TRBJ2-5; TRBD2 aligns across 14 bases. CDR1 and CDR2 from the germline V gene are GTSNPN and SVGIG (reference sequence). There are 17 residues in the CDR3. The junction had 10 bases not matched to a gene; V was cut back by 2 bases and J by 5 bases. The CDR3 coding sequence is TGTGCCTGGAGTCATCCGGGACTAGCGGGAGACTCGGAGACCCAGTACTTC. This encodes CAWSHPGLAGDSETQYF.

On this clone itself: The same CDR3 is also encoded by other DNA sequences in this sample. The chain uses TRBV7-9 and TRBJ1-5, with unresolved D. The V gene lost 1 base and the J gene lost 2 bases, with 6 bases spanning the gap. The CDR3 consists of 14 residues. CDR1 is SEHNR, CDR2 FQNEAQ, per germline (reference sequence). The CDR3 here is CASSLGPGNQPQHF. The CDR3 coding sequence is TGTGCCAGCAGCTTAGGACCGGGCAATCAGCCCCAGCATTTT.

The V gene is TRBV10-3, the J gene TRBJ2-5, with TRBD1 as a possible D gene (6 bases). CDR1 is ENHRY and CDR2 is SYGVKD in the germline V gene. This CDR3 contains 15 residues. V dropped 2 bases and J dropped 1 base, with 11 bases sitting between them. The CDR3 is CAISERRGIQETQYF. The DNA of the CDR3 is TGTGCCATCAGTGAGCGCAGGGGAATCCAAGAGACCCAGTACTTC.

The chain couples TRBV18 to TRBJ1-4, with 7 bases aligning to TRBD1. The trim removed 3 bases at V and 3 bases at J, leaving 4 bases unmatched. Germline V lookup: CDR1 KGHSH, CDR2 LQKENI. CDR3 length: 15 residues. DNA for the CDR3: TGTGCCAGCTCACCGAGACAGGGCCCTAATGAAAAACTGTTTTTT. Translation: CASSPRQGPNEKLFF.

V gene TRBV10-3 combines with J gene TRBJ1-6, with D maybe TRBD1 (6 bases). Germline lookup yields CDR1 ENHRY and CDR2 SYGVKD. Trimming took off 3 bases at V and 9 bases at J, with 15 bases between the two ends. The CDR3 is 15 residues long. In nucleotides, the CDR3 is TGTGCCATCAGTGAATCCGGGACAAACGGTTCACCCCTCCACTTT. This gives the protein CAISESGTNGSPLHF.

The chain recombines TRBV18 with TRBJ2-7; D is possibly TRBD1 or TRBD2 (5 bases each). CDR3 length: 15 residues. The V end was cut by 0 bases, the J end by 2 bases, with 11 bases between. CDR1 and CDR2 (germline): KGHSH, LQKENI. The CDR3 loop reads CASSPPMRGPYEQYF. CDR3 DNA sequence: TGTGCCAGCTCACCACCTATGAGGGGTCCCTACGAGCAGTACTTC.

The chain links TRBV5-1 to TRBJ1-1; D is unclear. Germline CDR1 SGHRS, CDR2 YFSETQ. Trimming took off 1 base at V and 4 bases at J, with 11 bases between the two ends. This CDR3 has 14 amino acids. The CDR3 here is CASSLSGLGTEAFF. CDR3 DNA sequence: TGCGCCAGCAGCTTGAGCGGACTGGGCACTGAAGCTTTCTTT.

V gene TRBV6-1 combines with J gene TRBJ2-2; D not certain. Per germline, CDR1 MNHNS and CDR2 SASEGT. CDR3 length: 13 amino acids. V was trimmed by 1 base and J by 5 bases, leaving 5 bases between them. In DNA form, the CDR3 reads TGTGCCAGCAGTGAAGACTTGACCGGGGAGCTGTTTTTT. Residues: CASSEDLTGELFF.

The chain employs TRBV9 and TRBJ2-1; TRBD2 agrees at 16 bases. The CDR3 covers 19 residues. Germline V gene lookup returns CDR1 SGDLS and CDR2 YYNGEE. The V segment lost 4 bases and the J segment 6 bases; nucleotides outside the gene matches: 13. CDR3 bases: TGTGCCAGCAGCCTCTCCCCGGGGACTAGCGGGAGGGCCGGCAATGAGCAGTTCTTC. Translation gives CASSLSPGTSGRAGNEQFF.

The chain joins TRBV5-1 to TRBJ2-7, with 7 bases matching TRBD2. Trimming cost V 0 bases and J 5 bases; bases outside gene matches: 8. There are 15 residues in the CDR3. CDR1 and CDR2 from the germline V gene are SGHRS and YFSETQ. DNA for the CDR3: TGCGCCAGCAGCTTGGAGGCGGGAGATATCAACGAGCAGTACTTC. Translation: CASSLEAGDINEQYF. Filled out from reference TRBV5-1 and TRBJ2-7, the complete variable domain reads KAGVTQTPRYLIKTRGQQVTLSCSPISGHRSVSWYQQTPGQGLQFLFEYFSETQRNKGNFPGRFSGRQFSNSRSEMNVSTLELGDSALYLCASSLEAGDINEQYFGPGTRLTVT.